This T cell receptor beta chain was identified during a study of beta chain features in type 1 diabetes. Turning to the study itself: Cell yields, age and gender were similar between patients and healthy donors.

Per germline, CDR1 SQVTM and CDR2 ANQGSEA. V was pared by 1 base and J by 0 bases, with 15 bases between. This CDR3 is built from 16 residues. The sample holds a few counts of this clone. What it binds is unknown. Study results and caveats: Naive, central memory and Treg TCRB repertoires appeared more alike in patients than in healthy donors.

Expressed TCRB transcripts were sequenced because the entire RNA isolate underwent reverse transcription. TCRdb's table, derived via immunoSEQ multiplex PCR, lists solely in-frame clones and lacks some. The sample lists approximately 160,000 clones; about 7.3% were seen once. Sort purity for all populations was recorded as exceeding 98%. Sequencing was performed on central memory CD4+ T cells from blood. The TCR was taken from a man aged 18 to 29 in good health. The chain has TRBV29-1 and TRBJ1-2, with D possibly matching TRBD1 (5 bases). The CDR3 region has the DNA TGCAGCGTTGAAGGGGGGATCCGGGGGGCTAACTATGGCTACACCTTC. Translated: CSVEGGIRGANYGYTF.